This TCR beta chain was obtained from a study of CD8+ T cells in alopecia areata. The CDR3 consists of 14 residues. Germline CDR1 and CDR2: GTSNPN and SVGIG (reference sequence). V shed 0 bases and J shed 7 bases, with 12 bases lying between them. RNA, once extracted, was reverse transcribed into cDNA for use as the sequencing template. Only in-frame clones appear in the TCRdb table, and some are missing; sequencing was by immunoSEQ multiplex PCR. The sample records about 220,000 clones, under 60% being singletons. This sample's treatment: oral pan-JAK inhibitor, 5-10 mg twice daily. V and J are TRBV30 and TRBJ1-4; D gene ambiguous. The sequencing here drew on CD4+ T cells sorted from blood, taken at week 4, from a patient treated with tofacitinib. The sequence was collected from a human donor with alopecia areata. The CDR3 DNA is TGTGCCTGGAGTGTACTACTGGCCGGTGAAAAACTGTTTTTT. Translating gives CAWSVLLAGEKLFF.